This T cell receptor (beta chain) was observed in a study of cytomegalovirus exposure and HLA in healthy donors. Background on the study: About 85 million unique TCRs from HLA-typed donors were held in an early release of data. Notes on the study in general: The majority of TCR sequences were rare, yet some public TCRs appeared in many donors.

The CDR3 sequence is 15 residues long. CDR1 and CDR2 from the germline V gene are SEHNR and FQNEAQ (reference sequence). J was trimmed by 6 bases and V by 3 bases; bases with no gene match: 5. A multiplex PCR was run with 60 Vbeta primers and 13 Jbeta primers. Clones were read by immunoSEQ multiplex PCR, and TCRdb kept only the in-frame ones, dropping some. The sample holds 150,000 or so clones; about 76% are singletons and the top ten take over 6%. Remarks on this clone: Its antigen is unknown.

This clonotype originated in a man younger than 40 in good health and CMV-seropositive. Sequenced sample: PBMCs. V and J are TRBV7-9 and TRBJ2-2; TRBD1 matches 9 bases. This CDR3 reads CASSLGTGTPGELFF. CDR3 sequence (DNA): TGTGCCAGCAGCTTGGGGACAGGGACCCCCGGGGAGCTGTTTTTT.